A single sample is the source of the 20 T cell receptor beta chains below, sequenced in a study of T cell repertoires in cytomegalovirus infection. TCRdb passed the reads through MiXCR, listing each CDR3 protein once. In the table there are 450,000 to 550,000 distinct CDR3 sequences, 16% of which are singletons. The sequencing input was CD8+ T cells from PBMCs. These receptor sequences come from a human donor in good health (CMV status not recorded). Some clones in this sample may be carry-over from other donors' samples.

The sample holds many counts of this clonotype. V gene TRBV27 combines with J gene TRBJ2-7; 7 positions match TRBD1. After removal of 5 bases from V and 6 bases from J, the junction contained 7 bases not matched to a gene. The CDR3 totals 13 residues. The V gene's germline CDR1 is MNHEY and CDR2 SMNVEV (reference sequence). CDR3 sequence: CASSTLRQGEQYF. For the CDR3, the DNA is TGTGCCAGCAGTACACTTCGACAGGGCGAGCAGTACTTC.

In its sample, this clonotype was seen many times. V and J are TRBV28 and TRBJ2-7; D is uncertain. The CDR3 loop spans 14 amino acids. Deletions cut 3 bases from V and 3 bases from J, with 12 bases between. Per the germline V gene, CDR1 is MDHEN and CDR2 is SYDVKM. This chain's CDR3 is CASSFTGRHYEQYF. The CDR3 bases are TGTGCCAGCAGTTTTACGGGCCGACACTACGAGCAGTACTTC.

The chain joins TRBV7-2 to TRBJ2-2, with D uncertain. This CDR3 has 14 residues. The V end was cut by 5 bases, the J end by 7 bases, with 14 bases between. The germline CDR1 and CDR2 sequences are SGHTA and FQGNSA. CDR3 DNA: TGTGCCAGCAGCCCGGACCGAGTAAGCGGGGAGCTGTTTTTT. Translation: CASSPDRVSGELFF.

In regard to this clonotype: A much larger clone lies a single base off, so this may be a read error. The CDR3 nucleotides are TGTGCCAGCAGCGCCGAACCCGCTTTGCTGTACTTC. The encoded protein is CASSAEPALLYF. The chain combines TRBV7-9 with TRBJ2-5, with D unclear. CDR1 SEHNR and CDR2 FQNEAQ come from the germline V gene (reference sequence). V was clipped by 5 bases and J by 13 bases, with 17 bases between them. The CDR3 has 12 residues.

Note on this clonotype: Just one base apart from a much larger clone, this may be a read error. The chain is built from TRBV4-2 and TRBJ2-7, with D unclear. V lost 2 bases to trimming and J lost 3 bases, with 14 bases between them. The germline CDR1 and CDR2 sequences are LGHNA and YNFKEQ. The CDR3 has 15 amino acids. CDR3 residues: CASSQRAGRLYEQYF. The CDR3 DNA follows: TGTGCCAGCAGCCAACGCGCCGGACGGCTCTACGAGCAGTACTTC.

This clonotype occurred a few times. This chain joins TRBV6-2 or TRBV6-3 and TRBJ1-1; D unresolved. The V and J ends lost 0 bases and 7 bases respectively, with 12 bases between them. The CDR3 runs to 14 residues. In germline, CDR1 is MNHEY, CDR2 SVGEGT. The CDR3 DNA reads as TGTGCCAGCAGTTACTCACGGGGTCCATATGAAGCTTTCTTT. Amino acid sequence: CASSYSRGPYEAFF.

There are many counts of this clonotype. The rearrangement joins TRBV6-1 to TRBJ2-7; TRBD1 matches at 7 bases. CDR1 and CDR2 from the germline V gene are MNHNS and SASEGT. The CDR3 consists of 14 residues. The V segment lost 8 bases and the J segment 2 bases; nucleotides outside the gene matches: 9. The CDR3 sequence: CASPRDSSPYEQYF. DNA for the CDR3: TGTGCCAGCCCGAGGGACAGCTCTCCCTACGAGCAGTACTTC.

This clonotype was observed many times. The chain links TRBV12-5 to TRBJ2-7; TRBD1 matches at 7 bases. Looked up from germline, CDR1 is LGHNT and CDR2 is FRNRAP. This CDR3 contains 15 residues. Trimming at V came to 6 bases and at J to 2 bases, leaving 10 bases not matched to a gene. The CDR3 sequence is CASGTAGTATYEQYF. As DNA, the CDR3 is TGTGCTAGTGGGACCGCCGGGACAGCAACCTACGAGCAGTACTTC.

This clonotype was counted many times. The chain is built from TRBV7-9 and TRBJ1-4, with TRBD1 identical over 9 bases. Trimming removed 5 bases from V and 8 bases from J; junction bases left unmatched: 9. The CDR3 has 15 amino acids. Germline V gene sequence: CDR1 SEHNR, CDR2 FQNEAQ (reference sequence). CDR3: CASSRPGQGGEKLFF. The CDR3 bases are TGTGCCAGCAGCCGTCCGGGACAGGGTGGAGAAAAACTGTTTTTT.

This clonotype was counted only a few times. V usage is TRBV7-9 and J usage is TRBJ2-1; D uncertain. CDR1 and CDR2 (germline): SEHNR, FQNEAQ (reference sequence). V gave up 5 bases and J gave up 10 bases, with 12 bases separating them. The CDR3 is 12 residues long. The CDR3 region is CASSPGVREQFF. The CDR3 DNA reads TGTGCCAGCAGCCCCGGTGTTCGGGAGCAGTTCTTC.

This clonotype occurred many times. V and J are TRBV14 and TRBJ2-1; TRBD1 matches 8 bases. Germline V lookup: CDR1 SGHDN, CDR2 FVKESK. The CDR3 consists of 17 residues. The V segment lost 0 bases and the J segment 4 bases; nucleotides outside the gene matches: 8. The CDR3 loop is CASSQDGQGARYNEQFF. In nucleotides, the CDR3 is TGTGCCAGCAGCCAAGATGGGCAGGGGGCGAGATACAATGAGCAGTTCTTC.

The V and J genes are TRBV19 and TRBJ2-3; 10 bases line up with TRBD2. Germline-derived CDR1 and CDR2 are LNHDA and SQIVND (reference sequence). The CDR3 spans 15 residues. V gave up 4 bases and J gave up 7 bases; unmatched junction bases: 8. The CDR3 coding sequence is TGTGCCAGTAGTAACCAGCGGGAGGGCCCGTATACGCAGTATTTT. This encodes CASSNQREGPYTQYF.

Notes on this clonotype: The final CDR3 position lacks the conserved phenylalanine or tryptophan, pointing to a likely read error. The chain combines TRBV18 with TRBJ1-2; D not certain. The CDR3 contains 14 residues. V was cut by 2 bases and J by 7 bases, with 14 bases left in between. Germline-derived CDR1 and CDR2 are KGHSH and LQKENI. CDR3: CASSPAEGSGGYTL. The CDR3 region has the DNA TGTGCCAGCTCACCAGCGGAAGGGAGCGGTGGCTACACCTTA.

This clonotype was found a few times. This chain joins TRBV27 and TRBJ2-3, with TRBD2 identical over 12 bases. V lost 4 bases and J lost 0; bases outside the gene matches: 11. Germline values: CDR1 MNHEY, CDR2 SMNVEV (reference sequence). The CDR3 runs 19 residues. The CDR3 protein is CASSYLAGGHVSSTDTQYF. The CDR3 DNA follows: TGTGCCAGCAGTTATCTAGCGGGAGGGCACGTCTCTAGCACAGATACGCAGTATTTT.

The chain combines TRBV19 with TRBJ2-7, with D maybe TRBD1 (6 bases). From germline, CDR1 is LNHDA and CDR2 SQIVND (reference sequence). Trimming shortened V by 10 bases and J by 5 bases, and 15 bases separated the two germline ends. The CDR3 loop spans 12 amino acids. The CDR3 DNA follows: TGTGCCACCAGGGGCGGTAGCGACGAGCAGTACTTC. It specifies CATRGGSDEQYF.

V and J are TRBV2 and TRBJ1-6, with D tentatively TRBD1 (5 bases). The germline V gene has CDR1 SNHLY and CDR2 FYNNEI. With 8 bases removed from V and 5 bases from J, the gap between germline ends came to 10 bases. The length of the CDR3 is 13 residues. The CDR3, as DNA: TGTGCCAGCTTGGGGCAGGATAATTCACCCCTCCACTTT. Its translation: CASLGQDNSPLHF.

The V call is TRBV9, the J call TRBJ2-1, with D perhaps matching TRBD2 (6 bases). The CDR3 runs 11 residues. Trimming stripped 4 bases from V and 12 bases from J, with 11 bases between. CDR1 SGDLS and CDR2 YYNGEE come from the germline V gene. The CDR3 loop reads CASSSGTPQFF. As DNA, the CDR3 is TGTGCCAGCAGCTCCGGGACTCCGCAGTTCTTC. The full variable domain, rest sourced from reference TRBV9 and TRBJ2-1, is DSGVTQTPKHLITATGQRVTLRCSPRSGDLSVYWYQQSLDQGLQFLIQYYNGEERAKGNILERFSAQQFPDLHSELNLSSLELGDSALYFCASSSGTPQFFGPGTRLTVL.

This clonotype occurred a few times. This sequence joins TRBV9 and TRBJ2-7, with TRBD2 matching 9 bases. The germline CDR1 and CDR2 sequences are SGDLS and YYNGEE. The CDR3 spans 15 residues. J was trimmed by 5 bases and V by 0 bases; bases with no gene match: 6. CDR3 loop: CASSVGRTSAHEQYF. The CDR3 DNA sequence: TGTGCCAGCAGCGTAGGGCGGACTAGCGCCCACGAGCAGTACTTC.

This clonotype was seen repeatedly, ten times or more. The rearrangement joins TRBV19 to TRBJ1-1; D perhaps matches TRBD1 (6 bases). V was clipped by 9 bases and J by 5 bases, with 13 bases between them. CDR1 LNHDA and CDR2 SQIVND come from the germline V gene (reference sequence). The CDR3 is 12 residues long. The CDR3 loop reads CASSRGGTEAFF. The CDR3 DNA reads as TGTGCCAGCAGCAGGGGAGGAACTGAAGCTTTCTTT.

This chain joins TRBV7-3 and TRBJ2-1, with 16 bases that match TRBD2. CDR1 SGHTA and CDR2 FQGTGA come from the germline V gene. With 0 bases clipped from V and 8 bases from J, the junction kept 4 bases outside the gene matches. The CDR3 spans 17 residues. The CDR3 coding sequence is TGTGCCAGCAGCTTAACTGGGACTAGCGGGGGGGAGGATGAGCAGTTCTTC. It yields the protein CASSLTGTSGGEDEQFF.